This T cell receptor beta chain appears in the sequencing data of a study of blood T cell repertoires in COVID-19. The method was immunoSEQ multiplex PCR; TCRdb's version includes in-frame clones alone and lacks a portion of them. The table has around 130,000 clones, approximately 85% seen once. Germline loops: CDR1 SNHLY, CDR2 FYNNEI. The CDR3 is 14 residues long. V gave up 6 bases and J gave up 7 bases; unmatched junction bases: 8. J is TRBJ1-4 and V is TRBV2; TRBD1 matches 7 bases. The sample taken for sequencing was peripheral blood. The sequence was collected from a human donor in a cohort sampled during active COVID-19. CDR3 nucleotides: TGTGCCAGCAGGCCGACAGGGACCCTTGAAAAACTGTTTTTT. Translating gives CASRPTGTLEKLFF. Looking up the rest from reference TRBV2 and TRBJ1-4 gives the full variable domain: EPEVTQTPSHQVTQMGQEVILRCVPISNHLYFYWYRQILGQKVEFLVSFYNNEISEKSEIFDDQFSVERPDGSNFTLKIRSTKLEDSAMYFCASRPTGTLEKLFFGSGTQLSVL.